Following are 13 T cell receptor beta chains from one sample sequenced in a study of T cell responses to AZD1222 COVID-19 vaccine. The protocol was immunoSEQ multiplex PCR, while the TCRdb copy is restricted to in-frame clones and leaves out a portion. The sample has over 100,000 clones, approximately 81% seen once; the top ten hold about a sixth. Sequencing was performed on peripheral blood, taken on day 0 of AZD1222 vaccination. The receptors come from an adult in good health.

This clone has only one observation. The chain employs TRBV4-3 and TRBJ1-2; 8 bases are shared with TRBD1. V was clipped by 3 bases and J by 8 bases; unmatched bases: 11. This CDR3 is 15 amino acids long. Germline CDR1 reads LGHNA; CDR2 reads YSLEER. The CDR3 sequence: CASSHAAPGQGGYTF. The CDR3 DNA sequence: TGCGCCAGCAGCCACGCTGCCCCAGGACAGGGCGGCTACACCTTC.

The chain combines TRBV6-5 with TRBJ1-2, with 9 bases fitting TRBD1. The CDR3 is 14 amino acids. Germline CDR1 and CDR2: MNHEY and SVGAGI. V was clipped by 6 bases and J by 2 bases; unmatched bases: 4. CDR3 residues: CASRGGQGNYGYTF. In DNA form, the CDR3 reads TGTGCCAGCAGGGGGGGACAGGGCAACTATGGCTACACCTTC.

V gene TRBV7-2 combines with J gene TRBJ2-7; 10 nucleotides align to TRBD2. This CDR3 has 17 residues. Germline V gene sequence: CDR1 SGHTA, CDR2 FQGNSA. Unmatched junction bases numbered 7, after V lost 1 base and J lost 1 base. CDR3 sequence reads: CASSLEAGGFLSYEQYF. The CDR3 nucleotides read TGTGCCAGCAGCTTAGAAGCGGGAGGGTTCTTATCCTACGAGCAGTACTTC.

This chain links TRBV19 with TRBJ2-5; 9 bases map to TRBD2. There are 14 residues in the CDR3. Trimming removed 4 bases from V and 4 bases from J; junction bases left unmatched: 4. Germline-derived CDR1 and CDR2 are LNHDA and SQIVND (reference sequence). The CDR3 region is CASSSSGGRETQYF. DNA of the CDR3: TGTGCCAGTAGTAGCAGCGGGGGGAGAGAGACCCAGTACTTC.

This rearrangement joins TRBV5-1 to TRBJ2-1; 9 bases are a match to TRBD1. From germline, CDR1 is SGHRS and CDR2 YFSETQ. V was clipped by 5 bases and J by 7 bases; unmatched bases: 10. CDR3 size: 15 residues. The CDR3 here is CASRAAQGAENEQFF. DNA of the CDR3: TGCGCCAGCAGAGCGGCACAGGGGGCGGAAAATGAGCAGTTCTTC.

This clone came up once. The chain has TRBV6-4 and TRBJ1-5; weak D call: TRBD1 (6 bases). Germline V lookup: CDR1 MRHNA, CDR2 SNTAGT. This CDR3 is built from 13 residues. The V end lost 6 bases, the J end lost 9 bases, and 15 bases lay between the germline ends. The CDR3 coding sequence is TGTGCCAGCAGGAAGGACAGCGCGGGGCCCCAGCATTTT. Translating it yields CASRKDSAGPQHF.

This clone is a singleton in its sample. This chain uses TRBV2 with TRBJ1-2; D not certain. Germline V lookup: CDR1 SNHLY, CDR2 FYNNEI. The CDR3 sequence is 11 residues long. V shed 7 bases and J shed 8 bases, with 11 bases lying between them. CDR3 bases: TGTGCCAGCATGGTTCATGTGGGCTACACCTTC. It encodes CASMVHVGYTF.

The chain has TRBV18 and TRBJ2-1; D not certain. The germline gives CDR1 KGHSH, CDR2 LQKENI. V shed 4 bases and J shed 6 bases, with 25 bases lying between them. The CDR3 spans 18 residues. CDR3 protein: CASSLSSSVEGNSNEQFF. In DNA, the CDR3 is TGTGCCAGCTCACTTAGTTCGTCCGTCGAAGGAAACAGCAATGAGCAGTTCTTC.

This chain connects TRBV14 to TRBJ2-7; 10 nucleotides agree with TRBD1. V gave up 4 bases and J gave up 3 bases; unmatched junction bases: 6. The CDR3 sequence is 15 residues long. CDR1 is SGHDN and CDR2 is FVKESK in the germline V gene. CDR3 residues: CASSRGTGDFYEQYF. The CDR3 DNA reads TGTGCCAGCAGCCGAGGGACAGGGGACTTCTACGAGCAGTACTTC.

J is TRBJ2-7 and V is TRBV7-9, with 12 bases matching TRBD2. Germline assignment: CDR1 SEHNR and CDR2 FQNEAQ (reference sequence). The CDR3 consists of 16 residues. V shed 5 bases and J 2 bases; nucleotides not matched to a gene: 7. CDR3 loop: CASSPGLAGTTYEQYV. In nucleotides, the CDR3 is TGTGCCAGCAGCCCCGGACTAGCGGGGACAACCTACGAGCAGTACGTC.

This chain connects TRBV2 to TRBJ2-1, with TRBD2 identical over 9 bases. V lost 1 base and J lost 3; bases outside the gene matches: 4. The CDR3 consists of 16 residues. The germline V gene encodes CDR1 SNHLY and CDR2 FYNNEI. CDR3 nucleotides: TGTGCCAGCAGTGAAGGTCTAGCGGGACACTACAATGAGCAGTTCTTC. This gives the protein CASSEGLAGHYNEQFF.

The chain couples TRBV9 to TRBJ2-5; TRBD2 aligns across 10 bases. The CDR3 is made up of 15 amino acids. Germline trimming cut 4 bases from V and 2 bases from J; bases unmatched to any gene: 5. CDR1 SGDLS and CDR2 YYNGEE come from the germline V gene. Here the CDR3 DNA reads TGTGCCAGCAGCCCTCGACTAGCGGGTCAAGAGACCCAGTACTTC. This gives the protein CASSPRLAGQETQYF.

This clone was seen a handful of times. V gene TRBV5-5 combines with J gene TRBJ2-2; TRBD1 is a possible D gene (6 bases). The CDR3 totals 17 residues. CDR1 and CDR2 from the germline V gene are SGHKS and YYEKEE (reference sequence). The ends were cut back, 1 base at V and 4 bases at J, with 17 bases in the middle. The CDR3 coding sequence is TGTGCCAGCAGCTTGCGAGTTTTGGGGGCCCGCACCGGGGAGCTGTTTTTT. Protein product: CASSLRVLGARTGELFF.